Listed here are 7 T cell receptor beta chains from one sample, sequenced in a study of blood T cell repertoires in COVID-19. Produced via immunoSEQ multiplex PCR; TCRdb's table is partial and in-frame only. In the table there are approximately 270,000 clones, 85% to 90% of which are singletons. The material sequenced was PBMCs or T cells enriched from blood (not recorded which). Receptor source: a woman under 40 with acute COVID-19.

The CDR3 coding sequence is TGCAGCGTAACTGGACAGGGGCCATACGAGCAGTACTTC. Protein sequence: CSVTGQGPYEQYF. The chain combines TRBV29-1 with TRBJ2-7, with TRBD1 identical over 9 bases. After removal of 6 bases from V and 4 bases from J, the junction contained 7 bases not matched to a gene. The CDR3 covers 13 residues. Germline CDR1 is SQVTM and CDR2 is ANQGSEA.

The gene calls are TRBV11-2 and TRBJ2-5, with a tentative D call TRBD1 (7 bases). The germline V gene encodes CDR1 SGHAT and CDR2 FQNNGV. V lost 1 base and J lost 4, with 16 bases in between. The CDR3 runs 16 residues. This CDR3 reads CASSLAGLRGVETQYF. The CDR3 region has the DNA TGTGCCAGCAGCTTAGCAGGGCTCAGGGGGGTAGAGACCCAGTACTTC.

The chain joins TRBV25-1 to TRBJ2-7, with 13 bases fitting TRBD2. The germline CDR1 and CDR2 sequences are MGHDK and SYGVNS. This CDR3 is built from 18 residues. V lost 3 bases, J lost 6 bases, and 14 bases stayed unmatched. The CDR3 DNA is TGTGCCAGCAGTGAGACTGGACTAGCGGGAGTATGGGCCCTCGAGCAGTACTTC. Encoded protein: CASSETGLAGVWALEQYF.

The chain has TRBV27 and TRBJ2-2; D is ambiguous. Germline CDR1 MNHEY, CDR2 SMNVEV (reference sequence). The CDR3 loop spans 14 amino acids. V lost 0 bases and J 3 bases, leaving 5 bases between the germline ends. CDR3 nucleotide sequence: TGTGCCAGCAGTTTATCGCGGTACACCGGGGAGCTGTTTTTT. This encodes CASSLSRYTGELFF.

The CDR3 DNA follows: TGTGCCAGCAGCCCTGGAGGGACTAGCGGCCCCGCGGCCTACGAGCAGTACTTC. It specifies CASSPGGTSGPAAYEQYF. The rearrangement links TRBV6-2 or TRBV6-3 to TRBJ2-7; TRBD2 aligns across 11 bases. Trimming removed 6 bases from V and 2 bases from J; junction bases left unmatched: 15. Germline CDR1 reads MNHEY; CDR2 reads SVGEGT. The CDR3 is 18 amino acids.

This chain uses TRBV7-2 with TRBJ2-7, with 10 positions matching TRBD2. This CDR3 has 16 residues. Germline CDR1 and CDR2: SGHTA and FQGNSA. V was clipped by 8 bases and J by 0 bases; unmatched bases: 10. CDR3: CASSWLAGVSSYEQYF. The DNA of the CDR3 is TGTGCCAGCTCGTGGCTAGCGGGAGTAAGCTCCTACGAGCAGTACTTC.

This rearrangement joins TRBV5-1 to TRBJ2-7; no firm D call. V lost 4 bases and J lost 1, with 15 bases in between. The CDR3 contains 15 residues. Germline CDR1 and CDR2: SGHRS and YFSETQ. CDR3 DNA: TGCGCCAGCAGCCCCCCAGACTCATTATCCTACGAGCAGTACTTC. Translation gives CASSPPDSLSYEQYF.